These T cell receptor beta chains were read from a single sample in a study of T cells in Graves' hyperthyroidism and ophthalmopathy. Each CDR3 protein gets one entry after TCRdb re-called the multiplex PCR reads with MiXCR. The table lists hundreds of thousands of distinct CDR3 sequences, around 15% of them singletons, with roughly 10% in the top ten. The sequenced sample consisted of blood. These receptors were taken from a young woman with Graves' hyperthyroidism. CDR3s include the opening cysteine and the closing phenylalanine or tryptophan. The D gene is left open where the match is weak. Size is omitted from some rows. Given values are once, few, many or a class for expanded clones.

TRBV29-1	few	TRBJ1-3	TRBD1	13	CSVEQGAGNTIYF	TGCAGCGTTGAGCAGGGGGCTGGAAACACCATATATTTT
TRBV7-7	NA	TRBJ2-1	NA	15	CASSLASGGINEQFF	TGTGCTAGCAGCTTAGCGTCCGGAGGGATCAATGAGCAGTTCTTC
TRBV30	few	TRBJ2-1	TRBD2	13	CAWKVSGGNEQFF	TGTGCCTGGAAAGTCTCGGGGGGCAATGAGCAGTTCTTC
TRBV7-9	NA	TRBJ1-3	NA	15	CASSLGLSSGNTIYF	TGTGCCAGCAGCTTAGGGCTATCCTCTGGAAACACCATATATTTT
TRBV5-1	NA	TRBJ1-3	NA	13	CASLRSSGNTIYF	TGCGCCAGCCTCAGAAGCTCTGGAAACACCATATATTTT
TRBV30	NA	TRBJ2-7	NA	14	CAWAAGLSSYEQYF	TGTGCCTGGGCGGCGGGCCTTAGCTCCTACGAGCAGTACTTC
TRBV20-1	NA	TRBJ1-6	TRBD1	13	CSAPDRVKSPLHF	TGCAGTGCCCCGGACAGGGTAAAATCACCCCTCCACTTT
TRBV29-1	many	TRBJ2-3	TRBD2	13	CSVRTRLTDTQYF	TGCAGCGTTAGGACTAGGTTGACAGATACGCAGTATTTT
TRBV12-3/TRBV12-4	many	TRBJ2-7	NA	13	CASSLRSWGEQYF	TGTGCCAGCAGCCTACGGTCCTGGGGCGAGCAGTACTTC
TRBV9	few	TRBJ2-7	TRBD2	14	CASSVASGTGEQYF	TGTGCCAGCAGCGTAGCTAGCGGGACGGGCGAGCAGTACTTC
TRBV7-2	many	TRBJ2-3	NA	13	CASSSQETDTQYF	TGTGCCAGCAGCTCCCAAGAGACAGATACGCAGTATTTT
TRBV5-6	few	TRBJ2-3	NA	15	CASTIRGLGTDTQYF	TGTGCCAGCACCATTCGGGGACTCGGCACAGATACGCAGTATTTT
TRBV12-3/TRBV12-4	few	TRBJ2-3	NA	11	CASSLRFTQYF	TGTGCCAGCAGTCTCCGGTTCACGCAGTATTTT
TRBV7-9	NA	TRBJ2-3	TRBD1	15	CASNTGADSTDTQYF	TGTGCCAGCAACACAGGGGCGGATAGCACAGATACGCAGTATTTT
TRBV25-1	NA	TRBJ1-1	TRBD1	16	CASSDRTGGQNNRAFF	TGTGCCAGCAGTGATAGAACAGGGGGCCAGAATAATCGAGCTTTCTTT
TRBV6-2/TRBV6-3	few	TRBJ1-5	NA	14	CASTRAGTNQPQHF	TGTGCCAGCACGAGGGCAGGGACGAATCAGCCCCAGCATTTT
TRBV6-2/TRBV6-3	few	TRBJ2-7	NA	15	CASSNEGILGYEQYF	TGTGCCAGCAGTAACGAAGGAATCCTGGGCTACGAGCAGTACTTC
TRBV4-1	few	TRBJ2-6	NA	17	CASSQDSGGPGANVLTF	TGCGCCAGCAGCCAAGATAGTGGGGGGCCTGGGGCCAACGTCCTGACTTTC
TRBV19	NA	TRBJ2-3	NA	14	CASSIDRRDSTQYF	TGTGCCAGTAGTATAGACCGCCGAGATTCTACGCAGTATTTT
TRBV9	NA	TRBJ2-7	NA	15	CASSVGQVWVDEQYF	TGTGCCAGCAGCGTAGGCCAGGTTTGGGTCGACGAGCAGTACTTC
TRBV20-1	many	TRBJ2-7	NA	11	CSATLEYEQYF	TGCAGTGCGACCCTAGAGTACGAGCAGTACTTC
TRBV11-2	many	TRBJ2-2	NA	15	CASSSAVGYTGELFF	TGTGCCAGCAGCTCGGCCGTCGGTTACACCGGGGAGCTGTTTTTT
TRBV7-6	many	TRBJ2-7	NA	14	CASSYRGLAYEQYF	TGTGCCAGCAGCTACCGCGGGCTGGCCTACGAGCAGTACTTC
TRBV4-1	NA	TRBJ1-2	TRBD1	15	CASSSGQQINYGYTF	TGCGCCAGCAGCTCGGGACAGCAAATTAACTATGGCTACACCTTC
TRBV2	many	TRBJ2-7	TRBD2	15	CASRPGLVLSYEQYF	TGTGCCAGCAGGCCGGGACTAGTTCTCTCCTACGAGCAGTACTTC
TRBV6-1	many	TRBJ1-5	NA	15	CASSEVVGRRQPQHF	TGTGCCAGCAGTGAAGTGGTGGGGAGACGTCAGCCCCAGCATTTT
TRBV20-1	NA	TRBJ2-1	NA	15	CSALNWLRGTNEQFF	TGCAGTGCGCTGAATTGGCTGAGGGGCACGAATGAGCAGTTCTTC
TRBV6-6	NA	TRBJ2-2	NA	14	CASSYSYSTGELFF	TGTGCCAGCAGTTACTCCTACTCCACCGGGGAGCTGTTTTTT
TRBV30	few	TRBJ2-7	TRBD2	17	CAWGGLATIDVLREQYF	TGTGCCTGGGGTGGACTAGCGACCATCGACGTTCTACGCGAGCAGTACTTC
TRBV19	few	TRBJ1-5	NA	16	CASSIMGTGGNQPQHF	TGTGCCAGTAGTATAATGGGGACGGGTGGCAATCAGCCCCAGCATTTT
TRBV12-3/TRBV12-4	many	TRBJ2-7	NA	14	CASRTQATSYEQYF	TGTGCCAGCAGGACACAGGCGACCTCCTACGAGCAGTACTTC
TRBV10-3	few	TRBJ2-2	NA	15	CAISAAGTYTGELFF	TGTGCCATCAGTGCAGCCGGGACATACACCGGGGAGCTGTTTTTT
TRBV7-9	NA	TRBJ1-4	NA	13	CASRVALNEKLFF	TGTGCCAGCAGGGTGGCCCTCAATGAAAAACTGTTTTTT
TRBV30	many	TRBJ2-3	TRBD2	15	CAWSALGLAADTQYF	TGTGCCTGGAGTGCACTGGGACTAGCGGCAGATACGCAGTATTTT
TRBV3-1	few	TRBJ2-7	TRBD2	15	CASSQESGATYEQYF	TGTGCCAGCAGCCAAGAAAGCGGGGCCACCTACGAGCAGTACTTC
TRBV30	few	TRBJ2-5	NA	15	CARKEDGRTLETQYF	TGTGCCCGGAAGGAAGACGGCCGAACCCTGGAGACCCAGTACTTC
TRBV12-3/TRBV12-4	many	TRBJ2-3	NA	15	CASSLGRQGTDTQYF	TGTGCCAGCAGTTTGGGGAGGCAGGGCACAGATACGCAGTATTTT
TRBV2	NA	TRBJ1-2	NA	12	CASTQGPYGYTF	TGTGCCAGCACCCAGGGGCCCTATGGCTACACCTTC
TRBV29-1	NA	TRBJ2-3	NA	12	CSVEENRSGQYF	TGCAGCGTTGAAGAGAACCGGTCCGGGCAGTATTTT
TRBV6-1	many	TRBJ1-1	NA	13	CASSPGEGSEAFF	TGTGCCAGCAGTCCGGGCGAAGGGTCTGAAGCTTTCTTT
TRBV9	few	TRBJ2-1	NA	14	CASGRRGGNNEQFF	TGTGCCAGCGGTAGGAGGGGCGGAAACAATGAGCAGTTCTTC
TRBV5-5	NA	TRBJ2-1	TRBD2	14	CASSPIAGGVEQFF	TGTGCCAGCAGCCCAATAGCGGGAGGGGTTGAGCAGTTCTTC
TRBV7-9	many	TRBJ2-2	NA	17	CASSLMSAEGYRGELFF	TGTGCCAGCAGCTTAATGTCCGCCGAGGGTTATCGCGGGGAGCTGTTTTTT
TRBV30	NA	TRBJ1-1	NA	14	CAWSIWAGWTEAFF	TGTGCCTGGAGTATCTGGGCAGGATGGACTGAAGCTTTCTTT
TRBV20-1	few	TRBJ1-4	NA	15	CSARDRGNRNEKLFF	TGCAGTGCTAGAGATAGAGGGAATCGGAATGAAAAACTGTTTTTT
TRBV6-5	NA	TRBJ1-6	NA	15	CASSYSAFTNSPLHF	TGTGCCAGCAGTTACTCCGCCTTTACTAATTCACCCCTCCACTTT
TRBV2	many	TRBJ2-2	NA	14	CASKSPGGAGELFF	TGTGCCAGCAAATCTCCCGGAGGCGCCGGGGAGCTGTTTTTT
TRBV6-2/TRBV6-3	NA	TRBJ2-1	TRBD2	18	CASSAWTSGRARDNEQFF	TGTGCCAGCAGTGCTTGGACTAGCGGGAGGGCCCGGGACAATGAGCAGTTCTTC
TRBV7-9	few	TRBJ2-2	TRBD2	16	CASSLSAGGFTGELFF	TGTGCCAGCAGCTTATCTGCGGGAGGTTTCACCGGGGAGCTGTTTTTT
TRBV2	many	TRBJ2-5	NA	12	CASSEAGETQYF	TGTGCCAGCAGTGAAGCGGGGGAGACCCAGTACTTC
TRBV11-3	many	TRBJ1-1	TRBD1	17	CASSSGTGKIRNTEAFF	TGTGCCAGCAGCTCCGGGACAGGGAAAATTCGAAACACTGAAGCTTTCTTT
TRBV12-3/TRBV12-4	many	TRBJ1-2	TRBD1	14	CASSFGTGTYGYTF	TGTGCCAGCAGTTTCGGGACAGGGACCTATGGCTACACCTTC
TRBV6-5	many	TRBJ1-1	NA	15	CASSYSRDRGTEAFF	TGTGCCAGCAGTTACTCGAGAGACCGGGGCACTGAAGCTTTCTTT